This T cell receptor (beta chain) came from a study of cytomegalovirus exposure and HLA in healthy donors. The germline V gene has CDR1 MDHEN and CDR2 SYDVKM. V shed 6 bases and J shed 0 bases, with 18 bases lying between them. This CDR3 has 16 amino acids. The study ran its PCR with 60 Vbeta and 13 Jbeta primers. Some clones are missing from TCRdb's copy, which holds only in-frame ones; the method was immunoSEQ multiplex PCR. The sample yields fewer than 200,000 clones, about 79% seen once. This chain uses TRBV28 with TRBJ2-7; TRBD2 is a possible D gene (6 bases). The sequencing sample was made of PBMCs. The receptor comes from a man aged 35-49 years in good health and CMV-seropositive. The CDR3 reads CASSPATGEVSYEQYF. The DNA for the CDR3 is TGTGCCAGCAGCCCAGCCACGGGAGAGGTCTCCTACGAGCAGTACTTC.